Listed below are T cell receptor beta chains from one sample, sequenced in a study of beta chain features in type 1 diabetes. Assay: immunoSEQ multiplex PCR; the TCRdb copy retains only in-frame clones and omits some. The sample contains roughly 300,000 clones, 14% of which appear only once. Sequenced: central memory CD4+ T cells from blood. These receptors were collected from a man aged 25-45 years in good health. Both conserved end residues are part of each CDR3. The D gene is left open where the match is weak. Not every row has a clone size; where given, it reads once, few, many or a size class.

j_call | v_call | clone_size | d_call | cdr3_aa | cdr3_nt
TRBJ2-1 | TRBV7-2 | few | TRBD2 | CASSSQLAGVYNEQFF | TGTGCCAGCAGCAGTCAACTAGCGGGAGTTTACAATGAGCAGTTCTTC
TRBJ1-2 | TRBV18 | . | TRBD1 | CASSPRTGGMDYGYTF | TGTGCCAGCTCACCAAGGACAGGGGGCATGGACTATGGCTACACCTTC
TRBJ2-1 | TRBV4-3 | few | . | CASSQVGRGSYNEQFF | TGCGCCAGCAGCCAAGTGGGCAGGGGCTCCTACAATGAGCAGTTCTTC
TRBJ2-7 | TRBV7-8 | few | . | CASTSGDEQYF | TGTGCCAGCACGTCAGGGGACGAGCAGTACTTC
TRBJ1-4 | TRBV11-2 | few | . | CASSLGTATNEKLFF | TGTGCCAGCAGCTTAGGCACAGCAACTAATGAAAAACTGTTTTTT
TRBJ1-2 | TRBV7-2 | . | . | CASSLGHNYGYTF | TGTGCCAGCAGCTTAGGGCATAACTATGGCTACACCTTC
TRBJ1-5 | TRBV6-1 | many | . | CASSELRGSSPQHF | TGTGCCAGCAGTGAGTTGAGGGGTAGTTCGCCCCAGCATTTT
TRBJ2-1 | TRBV25-1 | . | TRBD1 | CASSDSFGTGDPHEQFF | TGTGCCAGCAGTGATAGTTTTGGGACAGGGGACCCCCATGAGCAGTTCTTC
TRBJ2-3 | TRBV19 | . | . | CASSIRLDDTQYF | TGTGCCAGTAGTATTCGACTGGACGATACGCAGTATTTT
TRBJ2-5 | TRBV5-1 | . | . | CASSLEAEETQYF | TGCGCCAGCAGCTTGGAGGCGGAAGAGACCCAGTACTTC
TRBJ2-5 | TRBV7-9 | many | . | CASSLRGNPYF | TGTGCCAGCAGCTTAAGGGGGAATCCGTACTTC
TRBJ1-1 | TRBV6-5 | few | . | CASSSGAGGTEAFF | TGTGCCAGCAGTTCAGGGGCTGGGGGCACTGAAGCTTTCTTT
TRBJ2-3 | TRBV5-5 | . | TRBD2 | CASRHDSGGGTDTQYF | TGTGCCAGCAGGCATGATTCGGGAGGAGGCACAGATACGCAGTATTTT
TRBJ2-4 | TRBV7-8 | many | . | CASTTSGIAIQYF | TGTGCCAGCACAACATCGGGGATTGCCATTCAGTACTTC
TRBJ2-2 | TRBV5-4 | many | . | CASSLAVDNTGELFF | TGTGCCAGCAGCTTGGCCGTTGATAACACCGGGGAGCTGTTTTTT
TRBJ2-5 | TRBV7-9 | few | TRBD1 | CASSPGQGVETQYF | TGTGCCAGCAGCCCGGGACAGGGGGTCGAGACCCAGTACTTC
TRBJ1-1 | TRBV6-6 | many | TRBD1 | CASNLPPGTGRTEAFF | TGTGCCAGCAACCTACCCCCCGGGACAGGGAGGACTGAAGCTTTCTTT
TRBJ1-5 | TRBV7-3 | many | . | CASSLGVNQPQHF | TGTGCCAGCAGCTTAGGGGTCAATCAGCCCCAGCATTTT
TRBJ2-2 | TRBV10-2 | . | TRBD2 | CASSESGGRSPGELFF | TGCGCCAGCAGTGAGAGTGGCGGGAGATCTCCCGGGGAGCTGTTTTTT